One and the same sample provided the 16 T cell receptor beta chains below, sequenced in a study of neurological immune-mediated disorders. TCRdb used MiXCR to reprocess the 5' RACE reads, holding one entry per CDR3 protein. The data contain roughly 60,000 distinct CDR3 sequences, 3% to 4% of them singletons. What was sequenced was PBMCs. The source of these receptors is a woman aged 45 to 65 with multiple sclerosis.

This clonotype was seen at least ten times. Written as DNA, the CDR3 is TGTGCCAGCAGCCACCGGGGGATCCCTGAAGCTTTCTTT. Encoded protein: CASSHRGIPEAFF. The chain combines TRBV13 with TRBJ1-1; the D gene is possibly TRBD1 (5 bases). This CDR3 is built from 13 residues. V lost 5 bases, J lost 6 bases, and 13 bases lay in between. Germline CDR1 PRHDT, CDR2 FYEKMQ (reference sequence).

In its sample, this clonotype was seen many times. The chain uses TRBV7-3 and TRBJ2-5; D uncertain. The length of the CDR3 is 13 residues. Germline CDR1 is SGHTA and CDR2 is FQGTGA. Trimming took off 1 base at V and 4 bases at J, with 7 bases between the two ends. The CDR3 coding sequence is TGTGCCAGCAGCTTAAACCCCCGAGAGACCCAGTACTTC. Protein: CASSLNPRETQYF.

The sample holds many counts of this clonotype. The chain is built from TRBV12-3 or TRBV12-4 and TRBJ1-5, with TRBD1 matching 9 bases. The CDR3 extends over 15 amino acids. Losses at the gene ends were 4 bases for V and 11 bases for J; bases not matched to a gene: 12. The CDR3: CASSSGQGPFGAQHF. Written as DNA, the CDR3 is TGTGCCAGCAGTTCGGGACAGGGCCCTTTTGGGGCCCAGCATTTT.

At least ten counts were recorded for this clonotype. The V and J genes are TRBV4-1 and TRBJ1-1; 7 nucleotides align to TRBD1. The ends lost 6 bases at V and 6 bases at J; junction bases unmatched: 7. The CDR3 has 13 amino acids. CDR1 and CDR2 from the germline V gene are MGHRA and YSYEKL. CDR3 residues: CASSRQGVPEAFF. The DNA of the CDR3 is TGCGCCAGCAGTCGACAGGGTGTGCCTGAAGCTTTCTTT.

This clonotype has ten or more counts. This chain uses TRBV30 with TRBJ2-7; D gene unclear. V lost 1 base and J 3 bases, leaving 7 bases between the germline ends. Germline V gene sequence: CDR1 GTSNPN, CDR2 SVGIG (reference sequence). CDR3 length: 12 residues. The CDR3 nucleotides are TGTGCCTGGAGTGCGAGTGGCTACGAGCAGTACTTC. Encoded protein: CAWSASGYEQYF.

This clonotype was recorded many times. J is TRBJ2-2 and V is TRBV7-3; D perhaps matches TRBD2 (5 bases). The CDR3 spans 15 residues. CDR1 is SGHTA and CDR2 is FQGTGA in the germline V gene. The V and J ends lost 6 bases and 1 base respectively, with 12 bases between them. The CDR3 DNA follows: TGTGCCAGCAGTTACCTCGGGGAGAACACCGGGGAGCTGTTTTTT. Protein sequence: CASSYLGENTGELFF. The variable domain in full, with the rest retrieved from reference TRBV7-3 and TRBJ2-2, is GAGVSQTPSNKVTEKGKYVELRCDPISGHTALYWYRQSLGQGPEFLIYFQGTGAADDSGLPNDRFFAVRPEGSVSTLKIQRTERGDSAVYLCASSYLGENTGELFFGEGSRLTVL.

The chain uses TRBV11-3 and TRBJ2-2, with D perhaps given as TRBD1 or TRBD2 (5 bases each). V lost 3 bases and J 6 bases, leaving 17 bases between the germline ends. CDR3 length equals 16 residues. From germline, CDR1 is SGHNT and CDR2 YENEEA. The DNA of the CDR3 is TGTGCCAGCAGCTTTGCAGGGACGGCCGTGCCCGGGGAGCTGTTTTTT. Translating gives CASSFAGTAVPGELFF.

This clonotype qualifies as medium-sized. This rearrangement joins TRBV24-1 to TRBJ2-5; 13 nucleotides line up with TRBD2. The CDR3 covers 16 residues. Germline CDR1 KGHDR, CDR2 SFDVKD. V lost 4 bases, J lost 1 base, and 2 bases stayed unmatched. CDR3 residues: CATSDRTSGSQETQYF. DNA of the CDR3: TGTGCCACCAGTGACCGGACTAGCGGGAGCCAAGAGACCCAGTACTTC.

In this sample, this clonotype turned up many times. The V and J genes are TRBV24-1 and TRBJ2-2; no reliable D call. Looked up from germline, CDR1 is KGHDR and CDR2 is SFDVKD. The CDR3 runs 16 residues. Trimming took off 1 base at V and 2 bases at J, with 10 bases between the two ends. The CDR3: CATSDFERGNTGELFF. CDR3 DNA: TGTGCCACCAGTGATTTTGAGAGAGGAAACACCGGGGAGCTGTTTTTT.

This clonotype occurred many times. This chain links TRBV5-6 with TRBJ2-3; 8 bases are a match to TRBD1. The V segment lost 0 bases and the J segment 2 bases; nucleotides outside the gene matches: 2. The germline V gene has CDR1 SGHDT and CDR2 YYEEEE. The CDR3 length is 15 residues. CDR3 coding DNA: TGTGCCAGCAGCTTGGGGACAGGGAACACAGATACGCAGTATTTT. It codes for CASSLGTGNTDTQYF.

The gene calls are TRBV24-1 and TRBJ2-3; D is possibly TRBD2 (6 bases). Between the trimmed V and J ends, which lost 5 bases and 2 bases, there was a span of 10 bases. Germline V CDR1 and CDR2: KGHDR, SFDVKD. The CDR3 consists of 14 residues. The chain's CDR3 is CATSGWRDTDTQYF. The CDR3 nucleotides are TGTGCCACCAGTGGGTGGCGGGACACAGATACGCAGTATTTT.

This clonotype came up a few times. This chain joins TRBV5-1 and TRBJ1-1, with a possible D match to TRBD1 (5 bases). The V end lost 5 bases, the J end lost 1 base, and 15 bases lay between the germline ends. Germline assignment: CDR1 SGHRS and CDR2 YFSETQ. The CDR3 contains 15 residues. The chain's CDR3 is CASSKLGGTNTEAFF. Here the CDR3 DNA reads TGCGCCAGCAGTAAGCTAGGAGGGACGAACACTGAAGCTTTCTTT. Based on the CDR3 plus reference TRBV5-1 and TRBJ1-1, the full variable domain is KAGVTQTPRYLIKTRGQQVTLSCSPISGHRSVSWYQQTPGQGLQFLFEYFSETQRNKGNFPGRFSGRQFSNSRSEMNVSTLELGDSALYLCASSKLGGTNTEAFFGQGTRLTVV.

This chain joins TRBV10-3 and TRBJ2-7, with a weak D call TRBD1 (6 bases). The CDR3 loop spans 12 amino acids. Germline loops: CDR1 ENHRY, CDR2 SYGVKD. V lost 11 bases and J 0 bases, leaving 11 bases between the germline ends. The DNA of the CDR3 is TGTGCCTCCGGGGACAACTCCTACGAGCAGTACTTC. It encodes CASGDNSYEQYF.

In this sample, this clonotype turned up many times. Its ends do not fully match the called genes, so a read error is possible. The rearrangement joins TRBV28 to TRBJ2-5, with D unclear. The CDR3 is made up of 13 amino acids. Germline CDR1 MDHEN, CDR2 SYDVKM. CDR3 sequence: CASSYGPKRPKGF. Here the CDR3 DNA reads TGTGCCAGCAGCTATGGGCCCAAGAGACCCAAGGGCTTC.

This clonotype was observed many times. CDR3 amino acids: CATSDPGQGNQPQHF. The DNA of the CDR3 is TGTGCCACCAGTGATCCCGGCCAGGGTAATCAGCCCCAGCATTTT. This rearrangement joins TRBV24-1 to TRBJ1-5; weak D call: TRBD1 (5 bases). Germline V gene data show CDR1 as KGHDR and CDR2 as SFDVKD. V lost 3 bases and J 4 bases, leaving 12 bases between the germline ends. CDR3 size: 15 residues.

This clonotype was detected ten times or more. The rearrangement links TRBV6-2 or TRBV6-3 to TRBJ2-7; D perhaps matches TRBD1 (6 bases). The V end lost 7 bases, the J end lost 2 bases, and 21 bases lay between the germline ends. The germline V gene encodes CDR1 MNHEY and CDR2 SVGEGT. The length of the CDR3 is 16 residues. The CDR3 is CASTPSSPDSTYEQYF. The CDR3 nucleotides are TGTGCCAGCACCCCCTCAAGTCCGGACAGTACCTACGAGCAGTACTTC.